The entry below gives a single T cell receptor (beta chain) sequence along with its context. The sample is drawn from a study of blood T cells in healthy people across ages. CDR3 size: 13 residues. CDR1 is SGHNT, CDR2 YENEEA, per germline. Through a sample-barcoded 5' primer and a J-beta primer mix, a second PCR was run for roughly 6 to 11 cycles. MiXCR, applied by TCRdb to the 5' RACE reads, yields one record per CDR3 protein. The repertoire holds over 950,000 distinct CDR3 sequences, with 35% to 45% as singletons. The receptor's source is a man aged 18 to 30 in good health. The chain links TRBV11-3 to TRBJ2-4; tentatively, D is TRBD1 or TRBD2 (6 bases each). What was sequenced was blood. The chain's CDR3 is CRRRGLAKNIQYF. The CDR3 nucleotides read TGTAGACGTCGGGGGCTAGCCAAAAACATTCAGTACTTC.